Below are 14 T cell receptor beta chains sequenced from a single sample in a study of blood T cell repertoires in COVID-19. Measured with immunoSEQ multiplex PCR; TCRdb has only the in-frame clones, and not every one. The data show a few hundred thousand clones, 70% to 90% seen once. The material sequenced was peripheral blood. These receptors were collected from a woman in her late teens or twenties who had recovered from COVID-19.

The chain has TRBV7-2 and TRBJ1-2; D perhaps matches TRBD1 (5 bases). CDR1 SGHTA and CDR2 FQGNSA come from the germline V gene. The CDR3 consists of 14 residues. V gave up 1 base and J gave up 1 base, with 7 bases separating them. DNA of the CDR3: TGTGCCAGCAGCTTAGGCAGGGTTAACTATGGCTACACCTTC. Amino acid sequence: CASSLGRVNYGYTF.

This clone was recorded a few times. The chain couples TRBV19 to TRBJ1-2; D is possibly TRBD1 (5 bases). The CDR3 has 15 residues. The V end was cut by 4 bases, the J end by 6 bases, with 18 bases between. Per the germline V gene, CDR1 is LNHDA and CDR2 is SQIVND (reference sequence). CDR3 amino acids: CASSTSGIGIHGYTF. The CDR3 DNA is TGTGCCAGTAGTACATCAGGGATAGGGATCCATGGCTACACCTTC.

In DNA, the CDR3 is TGTGCCAGTAGTTCAGGGGGCCCGGGCACCGGGGAGCTGTTTTTT. It translates to CASSSGGPGTGELFF. The rearrangement links TRBV19 to TRBJ2-2, with 8 bases matching TRBD1. CDR3 size: 15 residues. Germline loops: CDR1 LNHDA, CDR2 SQIVND (reference sequence). J was trimmed by 4 bases and V by 5 bases; bases with no gene match: 6.

The chain joins TRBV7-2 to TRBJ1-5; 10 bases match TRBD1. The CDR3 length is 16 residues. CDR1 is SGHTA, CDR2 FQGNSA, per germline. J lost 5 bases, V lost 6 bases, and 10 bases had no gene match. The CDR3 bases are TGTGCCAGCAGGGCCGACAGGGGGCGCCGGGATCAGCCCCAGCATTTT. Protein product: CASRADRGRRDQPQHF.

The rearrangement uses TRBV7-2 and TRBJ2-3; the match to TRBD2 covers 7 bases. J lost 1 base, V lost 7 bases, and 2 bases had no gene match. CDR3 length: 13 amino acids. Germline values: CDR1 SGHTA, CDR2 FQGNSA. Here the CDR3 reads CASTAGGTDTQYF. The CDR3 coding sequence is TGTGCCAGCACTGCGGGGGGCACAGATACGCAGTATTTT.

The chain couples TRBV7-6 to TRBJ2-1, with 9 nucleotides matching TRBD2. V lost 5 bases to trimming and J lost 1 base; unmatched junction nucleotides: 3. The CDR3 covers 15 residues. CDR1 SGHVS and CDR2 FNYEAQ come from the germline V gene. The CDR3 protein is CASSPTSGSYNEQFF. The CDR3 nucleotides read TGTGCCAGCAGCCCAACTAGCGGGTCCTACAATGAGCAGTTCTTC.

The chain recombines TRBV7-9 with TRBJ1-3, with D unresolved. V shed 5 bases and J shed 0 bases, with 11 bases lying between them. Looked up from germline, CDR1 is SEHNR and CDR2 is FQNEAQ (reference sequence). This CDR3 has 15 residues. CDR3 loop: CASSMRSSSGNTIYF. The CDR3 DNA is TGTGCCAGCAGCATGCGGAGTTCCTCTGGAAACACCATATATTTT.

The chain links TRBV11-2 to TRBJ1-2, with D possibly matching TRBD1 (5 bases). The CDR3 spans 13 residues. CDR1 and CDR2 (germline): SGHAT, FQNNGV. V gave up 5 bases and J gave up 6 bases, with 13 bases separating them. Here the CDR3 reads CASSQNAGDGYTF. The CDR3 DNA sequence: TGTGCCAGCAGCCAAAACGCGGGGGATGGCTACACCTTC.

This chain connects TRBV11-2 to TRBJ2-1; TRBD2 matches at 8 bases. The CDR3 length is 16 residues. Germline-derived CDR1 and CDR2 are SGHAT and FQNNGV. Unmatched junction bases numbered 7, after V lost 4 bases and J lost 2 bases. CDR3 coding DNA: TGTGCCAGCAGCTCACCCGCGGGAGGCCCCTACAATGAGCAGTTCTTC. Protein sequence: CASSSPAGGPYNEQFF.

This clone came up once. V gene TRBV4-1 combines with J gene TRBJ1-2, with 8 bases that match TRBD1. The CDR3 extends over 18 amino acids. CDR1 and CDR2 from the germline V gene are MGHRA and YSYEKL. Trimming took 0 bases from V and 3 from J; bases not matched to a gene: 12. This chain's CDR3 is CASSQEGGRGRRHYGYTF. CDR3 nucleotide sequence: TGCGCCAGCAGCCAAGAGGGCGGCAGGGGGCGTCGACACTATGGCTACACCTTC.

The rearrangement uses TRBV6-5 and TRBJ1-1; possibly TRBD1 for D (6 bases). The germline V gene encodes CDR1 MNHEY and CDR2 SVGAGI. The CDR3 covers 13 residues. The V gene lost 5 bases and the J gene lost 1 base, with 8 bases spanning the gap. CDR3 sequence: CASSRQANTEAFF. The CDR3 DNA is TGTGCCAGCAGTCGACAGGCGAACACTGAAGCTTTCTTT.

The chain joins TRBV4-2 to TRBJ2-3; 10 bases agree with TRBD2. CDR1 LGHNA and CDR2 YNFKEQ come from the germline V gene. The CDR3 length is 18 residues. The ends lost 0 bases at V and 1 base at J; junction bases unmatched: 7. DNA of the CDR3: TGTGCCAGCAGCCAAGAGGTGGTAGCGGGAGGCCGCACAGATACGCAGTATTTT. Translated, it gives CASSQEVVAGGRTDTQYF.

V and J are TRBV24-1 and TRBJ2-1; D is possibly TRBD1 (6 bases). CDR1 is KGHDR and CDR2 is SFDVKD in the germline V gene. The ends were cut back, 9 bases at V and 4 bases at J, with 12 bases in the middle. The CDR3 consists of 13 residues. CDR3 in amino acids: CATATGAYNEQFF. DNA of the CDR3: TGTGCCACCGCGACAGGAGCGTACAATGAGCAGTTCTTC.

This clone was picked up one time. The chain employs TRBV4-2 and TRBJ2-1; TRBD2 aligns across 8 bases. CDR1 and CDR2 from the germline V gene are LGHNA and YNFKEQ. J gave up 7 bases and V 3 bases, and 8 bases lay outside the gene matches. The CDR3 length is 15 residues. The CDR3 reads CASSQDPGLENEQFF. In nucleotides, the CDR3 is TGTGCCAGCAGCCAGGACCCGGGACTAGAAAATGAGCAGTTCTTC.